One sample yielded the 7 T cell receptor beta chains listed below, sequenced in a study of graft-versus-host responses after intestinal transplantation. Only in-frame clones appear in the TCRdb table, and some are missing; sequencing was by immunoSEQ multiplex PCR. Of roughly 98,000 clones listed, over 80% are singletons. Their antigens remain unidentified. Sample: unstimulated CD8+ T cells sorted from spleen or lymph node cells, taken before transplant. The receptors come from a human donor who was the organ donor for an intestinal transplant.

The CDR3 coding sequence is TGTGCCAGCAGCTTAGAATATGCTAGCGGGACCTACAATGAGCAGTTCTTC. Encoded protein: CASSLEYASGTYNEQFF. V usage is TRBV11-3 and J usage is TRBJ2-1, with TRBD2 identical over 9 bases. V dropped 0 bases and J dropped 2; count of bases not matched to a gene: 5. The CDR3 has 17 amino acids. Looked up from germline, CDR1 is SGHNT and CDR2 is YENEEA.

The table lists this clone with a count of one. The V and J genes are TRBV14 and TRBJ1-2; D not certain. Trimming removed 3 bases from V and 3 bases from J, with 8 bases in between. CDR1 is SGHDN and CDR2 is FVKESK in the germline V gene. CDR3 length: 13 amino acids. The DNA of the CDR3 is TGTGCCAGCAGCCAGGCGGGTTACTATGGCTACACCTTC. It specifies CASSQAGYYGYTF.

This chain connects TRBV27 to TRBJ2-1, with D unresolved. Looked up from germline, CDR1 is MNHEY and CDR2 is SMNVEV (reference sequence). The CDR3 consists of 18 residues. Trimming pared 5 bases from V and 3 bases from J, leaving 23 bases between. The CDR3: CASSPGPLETVNYNEQFF. CDR3 bases: TGTGCCAGCAGTCCGGGTCCCCTGGAAACGGTAAACTACAATGAGCAGTTCTTC.

The chain carries TRBV11-2 and TRBJ2-7; D unclear. Trimming pared 3 bases from V and 3 bases from J, leaving 3 bases between. Per the germline V gene, CDR1 is SGHAT and CDR2 is FQNNGV. The CDR3 runs to 11 residues. In DNA, the CDR3 is TGTGCCAGCAGCTTCAGCTACGAGCAGTACTTC. Translated: CASSFSYEQYF.

The chain uses TRBV28 and TRBJ2-2; the D gene is possibly TRBD1 (5 bases). The germline V gene has CDR1 MDHEN and CDR2 SYDVKM. The CDR3 is made up of 15 amino acids. V was pared by 2 bases and J by 0 bases, with 7 bases between. The CDR3 is CASSLPGTNTGELFF. Here the CDR3 DNA reads TGTGCCAGCAGTTTACCAGGGACGAACACCGGGGAGCTGTTTTTT.

The V call is TRBV19, the J call TRBJ1-1, with D hard to call. Trimming removed 10 bases at V and 3 bases at J, with 12 bases between. The CDR3 totals 12 residues. Per the germline V gene, CDR1 is LNHDA and CDR2 is SQIVND (reference sequence). The CDR3 nucleotides are TGTGCCACCCAACTAGGAGACACTGAAGCTTTCTTT. Protein sequence: CATQLGDTEAFF.

This clone has only a few counts. The chain is built from TRBV4-3 and TRBJ2-1; D gene unclear. CDR3 length equals 15 residues. The germline V gene encodes CDR1 LGHNA and CDR2 YSLEER. V was pared by 1 base and J by 5 bases, with 12 bases between. Here the CDR3 reads CASSQGLTTNNEQFF. As DNA, the CDR3 is TGCGCCAGCAGCCAAGGTCTCACCACTAACAATGAGCAGTTCTTC.